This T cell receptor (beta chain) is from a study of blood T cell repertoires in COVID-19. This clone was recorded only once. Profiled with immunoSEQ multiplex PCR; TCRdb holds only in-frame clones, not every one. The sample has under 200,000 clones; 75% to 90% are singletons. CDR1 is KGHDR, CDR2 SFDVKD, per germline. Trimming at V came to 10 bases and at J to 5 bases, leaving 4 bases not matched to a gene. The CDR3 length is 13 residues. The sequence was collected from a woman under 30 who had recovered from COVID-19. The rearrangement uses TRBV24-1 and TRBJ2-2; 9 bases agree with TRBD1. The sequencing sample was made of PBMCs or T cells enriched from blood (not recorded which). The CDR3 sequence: CATSTGGTGELFF. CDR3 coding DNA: TGTGCCACGTCGACAGGGGGAACCGGGGAGCTGTTTTTT.